The clone carrying this TCR beta chain appeared a single time. This CDR3 is built from 13 residues. Germline-derived CDR1 and CDR2 are SGHDN and FVKESK. Between the trimmed V and J ends, which lost 3 bases and 11 bases, there was a span of 16 bases. The data derive from a study of cytomegalovirus exposure and HLA in healthy donors. PCR was performed using 60 Vbeta and 13 Jbeta primers. This table comes from immunoSEQ multiplex PCR, and its TCRdb copy is limited to in-frame clones, with some not included. The data contain some 180,000 clones, 79% of them singletons. The chain links TRBV14 to TRBJ1-1; unclear D gene. This clonotype was sampled from a woman aged 25-40 years in good health and CMV-seropositive. Specimen: PBMCs. This CDR3 reads CASSHISRVGAFF. The CDR3 bases are TGTGCCAGCAGCCACATAAGTCGGGTTGGCGCTTTCTTT.